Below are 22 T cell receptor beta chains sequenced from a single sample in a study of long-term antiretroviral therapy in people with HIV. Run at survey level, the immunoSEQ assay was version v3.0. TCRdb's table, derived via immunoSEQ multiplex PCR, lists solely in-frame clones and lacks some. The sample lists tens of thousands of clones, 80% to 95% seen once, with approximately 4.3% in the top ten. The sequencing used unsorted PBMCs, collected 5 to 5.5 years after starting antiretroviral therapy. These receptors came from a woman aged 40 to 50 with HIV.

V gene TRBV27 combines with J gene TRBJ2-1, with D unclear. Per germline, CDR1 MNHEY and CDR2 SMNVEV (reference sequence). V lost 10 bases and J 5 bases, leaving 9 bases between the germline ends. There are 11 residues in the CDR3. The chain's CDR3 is CATLENNEQFF. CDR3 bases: TGTGCCACCCTCGAGAACAATGAGCAGTTCTTC.

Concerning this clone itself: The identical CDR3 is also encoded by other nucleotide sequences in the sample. CDR3 region: CASSLAGAGTDTQYF. CDR3 sequence (DNA): TGTGCCAGCAGCTTGGCGGGAGCGGGCACAGATACGCAGTATTTT. The chain uses TRBV5-6 and TRBJ2-3; tentatively, D is TRBD2 (6 bases). V lost 0 bases to trimming and J lost 1 base, with 9 bases between them. Germline CDR1 SGHDT, CDR2 YYEEEE. The CDR3 loop spans 15 amino acids. The complete variable domain, with remaining parts taken from reference TRBV5-6 and TRBJ2-3, reads DAGVTQSPTHLIKTRGQQVTLRCSPKSGHDTVSWYQQALGQGPQFIFQYYEEEERQRGNFPDRFSGHQFPNYSSELNVNALLLGDSALYLCASSLAGAGTDTQYFGPGTRLTVL.

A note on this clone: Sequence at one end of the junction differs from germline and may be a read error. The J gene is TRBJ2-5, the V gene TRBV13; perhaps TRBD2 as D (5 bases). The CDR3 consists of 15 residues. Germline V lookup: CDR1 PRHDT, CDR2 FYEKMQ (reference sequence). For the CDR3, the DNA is TGTGCCAGCAGCCTAGGAGGAGGAGTTGGTGAGACCCAGTACTTC. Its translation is CASSLGGGVGETQYF.

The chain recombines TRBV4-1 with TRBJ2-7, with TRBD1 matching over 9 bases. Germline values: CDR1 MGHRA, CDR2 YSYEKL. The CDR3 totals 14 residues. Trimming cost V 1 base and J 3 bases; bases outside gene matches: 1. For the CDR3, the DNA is TGCGCCAGCAGCCAAGGGACAGGGGACTACGAGCAGTACTTC. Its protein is CASSQGTGDYEQYF.

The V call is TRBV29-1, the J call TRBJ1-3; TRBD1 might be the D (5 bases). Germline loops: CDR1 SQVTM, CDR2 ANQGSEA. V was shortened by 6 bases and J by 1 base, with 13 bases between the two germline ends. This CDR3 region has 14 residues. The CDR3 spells CSVAGTPSGNTIYF. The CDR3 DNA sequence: TGCAGCGTCGCAGGGACTCCATCTGGAAACACCATATATTTT.

The CDR3 region has the DNA TGTGCCAGCAGCAAATGTGGGCAGGGCACAGATACGCAGTATTTT. As protein: CASSKCGQGTDTQYF. This sequence joins TRBV21-1 and TRBJ2-3; the table's TRBD1 call for D was not verified on the DNA. TRBV21-1 constitutes a pseudogene. This CDR3 is built from 15 residues.

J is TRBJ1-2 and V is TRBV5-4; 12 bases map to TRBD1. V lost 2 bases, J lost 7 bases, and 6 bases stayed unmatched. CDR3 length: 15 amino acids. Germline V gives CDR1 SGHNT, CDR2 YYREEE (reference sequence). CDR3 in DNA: TGTGCCAGCAGCTTTGCTGGGACAGGGGGCGGTGGCTACACCTTC. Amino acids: CASSFAGTGGGGYTF.

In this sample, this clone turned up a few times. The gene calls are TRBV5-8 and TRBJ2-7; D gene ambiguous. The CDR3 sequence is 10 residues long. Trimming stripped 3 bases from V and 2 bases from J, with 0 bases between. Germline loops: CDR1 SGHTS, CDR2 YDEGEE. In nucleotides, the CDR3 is TGTGCCAGCAGCTCCTACGAGCAGTACTTC. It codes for CASSSYEQYF.

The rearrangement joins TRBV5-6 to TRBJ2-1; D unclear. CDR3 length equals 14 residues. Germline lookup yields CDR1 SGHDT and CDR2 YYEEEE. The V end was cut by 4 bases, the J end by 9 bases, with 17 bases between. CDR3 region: CASSPTPYDIEQFF. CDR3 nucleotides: TGTGCCAGCAGCCCCACCCCATATGACATTGAGCAGTTCTTC.

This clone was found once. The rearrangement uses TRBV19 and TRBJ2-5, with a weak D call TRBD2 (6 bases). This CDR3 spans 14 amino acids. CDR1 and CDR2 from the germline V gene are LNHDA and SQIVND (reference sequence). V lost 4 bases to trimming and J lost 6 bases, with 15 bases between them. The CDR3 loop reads CASSTPQRGKTQYF. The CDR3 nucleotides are TGTGCCAGTAGTACCCCCCAACGGGGGAAGACCCAGTACTTC.

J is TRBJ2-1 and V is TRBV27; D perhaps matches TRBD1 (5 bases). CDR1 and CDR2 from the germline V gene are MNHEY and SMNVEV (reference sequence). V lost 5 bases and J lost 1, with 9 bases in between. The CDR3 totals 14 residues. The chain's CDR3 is CASSPQGSYNEQFF. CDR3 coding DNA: TGTGCCAGCAGTCCGCAGGGATCCTACAATGAGCAGTTCTTC.

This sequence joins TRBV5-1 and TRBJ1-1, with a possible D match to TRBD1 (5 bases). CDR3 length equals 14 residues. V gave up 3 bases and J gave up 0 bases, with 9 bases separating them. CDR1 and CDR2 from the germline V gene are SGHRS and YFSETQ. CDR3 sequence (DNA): TGCGCCAGCAGCTCTTCAGGGATGAACACTGAAGCTTTCTTT. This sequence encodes CASSSSGMNTEAFF.

The chain's CDR3 is CASSSQGYTEAFF. The CDR3 DNA follows: TGTGCCAGCAGTTCCCAGGGATACACTGAAGCTTTCTTT. V is TRBV6-6 and J is TRBJ1-1; a weak D match, TRBD1 (5 bases). CDR1 is MNHNY, CDR2 SVGAGI, per germline (reference sequence). The CDR3 is made up of 13 amino acids. V was trimmed by 4 bases and J by 3 bases, leaving 9 bases between them.

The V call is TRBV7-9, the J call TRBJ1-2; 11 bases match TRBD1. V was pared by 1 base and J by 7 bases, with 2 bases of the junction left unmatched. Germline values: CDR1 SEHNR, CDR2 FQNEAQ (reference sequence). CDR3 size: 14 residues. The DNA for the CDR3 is TGTGCCAGCAGCTTAGGCGGGACAGGGGGTGGCTACACCTTC. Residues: CASSLGGTGGGYTF.

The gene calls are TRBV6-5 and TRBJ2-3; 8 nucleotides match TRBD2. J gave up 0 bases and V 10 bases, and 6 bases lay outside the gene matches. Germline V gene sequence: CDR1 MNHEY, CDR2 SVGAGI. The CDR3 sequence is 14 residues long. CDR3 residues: CAIRSGISTDTQYF. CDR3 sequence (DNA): TGTGCCATACGTAGCGGGATAAGCACAGATACGCAGTATTTT.

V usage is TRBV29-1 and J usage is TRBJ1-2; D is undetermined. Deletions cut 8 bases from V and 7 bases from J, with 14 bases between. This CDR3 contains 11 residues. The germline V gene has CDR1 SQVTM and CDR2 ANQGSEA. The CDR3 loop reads CSSLLARGYTF. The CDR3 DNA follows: TGCAGCTCCCTTCTGGCCCGTGGCTACACCTTC.

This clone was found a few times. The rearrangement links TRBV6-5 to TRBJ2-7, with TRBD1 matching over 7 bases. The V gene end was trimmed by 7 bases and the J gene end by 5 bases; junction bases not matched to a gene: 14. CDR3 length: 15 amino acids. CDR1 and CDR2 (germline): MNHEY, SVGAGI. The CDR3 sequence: CASTPPYRGRDEQYF. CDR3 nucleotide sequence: TGTGCCAGCACTCCACCCTACAGGGGTAGGGACGAGCAGTACTTC.

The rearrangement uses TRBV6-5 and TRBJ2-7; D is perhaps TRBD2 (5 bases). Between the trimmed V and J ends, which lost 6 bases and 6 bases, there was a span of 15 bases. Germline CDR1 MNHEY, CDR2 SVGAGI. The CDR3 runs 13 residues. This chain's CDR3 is CASSPSGSPEQYF. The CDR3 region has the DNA TGTGCCAGCAGCCCCAGCGGTAGTCCCGAGCAGTACTTC.

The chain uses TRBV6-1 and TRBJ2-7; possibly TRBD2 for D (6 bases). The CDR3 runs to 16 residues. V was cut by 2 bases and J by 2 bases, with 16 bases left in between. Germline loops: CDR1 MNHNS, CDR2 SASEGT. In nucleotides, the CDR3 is TGTGCCAGCAGTGAATCGATGGCGGGACCCCCCTACGAGCAGTACTTC. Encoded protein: CASSESMAGPPYEQYF.

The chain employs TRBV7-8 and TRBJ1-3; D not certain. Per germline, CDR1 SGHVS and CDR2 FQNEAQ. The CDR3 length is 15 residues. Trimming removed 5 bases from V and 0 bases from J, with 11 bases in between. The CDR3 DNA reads TGTGCCAGCAGCCCCGGGGTCGGCTCTGGAAACACCATATATTTT. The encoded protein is CASSPGVGSGNTIYF.

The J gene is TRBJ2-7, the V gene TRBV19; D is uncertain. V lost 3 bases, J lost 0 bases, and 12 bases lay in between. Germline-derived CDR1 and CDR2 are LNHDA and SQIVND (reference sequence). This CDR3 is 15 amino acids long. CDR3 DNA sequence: TGTGCCAGTAGTATGCGGCAGTCCGACTCCTACGAGCAGTACTTC. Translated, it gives CASSMRQSDSYEQYF.

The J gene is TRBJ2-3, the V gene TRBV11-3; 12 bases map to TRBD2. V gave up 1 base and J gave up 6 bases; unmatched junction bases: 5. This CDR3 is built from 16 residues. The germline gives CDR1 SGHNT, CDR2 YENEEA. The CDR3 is CASSLGTSGTSDTQYF. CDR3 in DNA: TGTGCCAGCAGCTTAGGGACTAGCGGGACCTCCGATACGCAGTATTTT.